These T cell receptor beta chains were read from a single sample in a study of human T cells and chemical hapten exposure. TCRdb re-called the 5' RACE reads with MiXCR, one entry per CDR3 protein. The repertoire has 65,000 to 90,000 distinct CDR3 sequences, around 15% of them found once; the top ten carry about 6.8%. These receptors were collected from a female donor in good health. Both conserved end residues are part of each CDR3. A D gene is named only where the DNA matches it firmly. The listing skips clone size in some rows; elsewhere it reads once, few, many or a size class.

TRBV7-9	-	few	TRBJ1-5	TGTGCCAGCAGCCCCACAGGGCCCGGCGATCAGCCCCAGCATTTT	CASSPTGPGDQPQHF
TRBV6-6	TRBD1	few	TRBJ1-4	TGTGCCAGCAGTCCTAACAGGGGTGGTGAAAAACTGTTTTTT	CASSPNRGGEKLFF
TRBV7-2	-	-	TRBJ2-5	TGTGCCAGCAGCTTAGGAGGCGTCCTCCAAGAGACCCAGTACTTC	CASSLGGVLQETQYF
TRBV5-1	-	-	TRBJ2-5	TGCGCCAGCAGCTCGGGACTTGTCGGGGAGACCCAGTACTTC	CASSSGLVGETQYF
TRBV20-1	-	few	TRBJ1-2	TGCAGTGCTAGCCAAATTGGCGGCTACACCTTC	CSASQIGGYTF
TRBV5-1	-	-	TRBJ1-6	TGCGCCAGCAGCTTGGTAAGGCGACCCAATTCACCCCTCCACTTT	CASSLVRRPNSPLHF
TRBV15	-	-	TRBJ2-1	TGTGCCACCAGCAGAGGAGGCACAGAATCCTACAATGAGCAGTTCTTC	CATSRGGTESYNEQFF
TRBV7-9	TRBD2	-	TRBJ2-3	TGTGCCAGCAGCCCACCCAGCGGGAGGGGGGGCACAGATACGCAGTATTTT	CASSPPSGRGGTDTQYF
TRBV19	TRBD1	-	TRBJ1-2	TGTGCCAGTGCCCGGGACAGTAACTATGGCTACACCTTC	CASARDSNYGYTF
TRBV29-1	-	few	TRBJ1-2	TGCAGCGTTGAGAAGGTTTTGAGGGCTCTGGACAACTATGGCTACACCTTC	CSVEKVLRALDNYGYTF
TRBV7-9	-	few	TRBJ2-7	TGTGCCAGCAGCTCCCGGGACAACTCCTACGAGCAGTACTTC	CASSSRDNSYEQYF
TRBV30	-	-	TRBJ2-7	TGTGCCTGGAGTGTACAGCGAGGGGACGAGCAGTACTTC	CAWSVQRGDEQYF
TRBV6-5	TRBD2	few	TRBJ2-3	TGTGCCAGCAGTTACTCACTAGCGGGGGGTACAGATACGCAGTATTTT	CASSYSLAGGTDTQYF